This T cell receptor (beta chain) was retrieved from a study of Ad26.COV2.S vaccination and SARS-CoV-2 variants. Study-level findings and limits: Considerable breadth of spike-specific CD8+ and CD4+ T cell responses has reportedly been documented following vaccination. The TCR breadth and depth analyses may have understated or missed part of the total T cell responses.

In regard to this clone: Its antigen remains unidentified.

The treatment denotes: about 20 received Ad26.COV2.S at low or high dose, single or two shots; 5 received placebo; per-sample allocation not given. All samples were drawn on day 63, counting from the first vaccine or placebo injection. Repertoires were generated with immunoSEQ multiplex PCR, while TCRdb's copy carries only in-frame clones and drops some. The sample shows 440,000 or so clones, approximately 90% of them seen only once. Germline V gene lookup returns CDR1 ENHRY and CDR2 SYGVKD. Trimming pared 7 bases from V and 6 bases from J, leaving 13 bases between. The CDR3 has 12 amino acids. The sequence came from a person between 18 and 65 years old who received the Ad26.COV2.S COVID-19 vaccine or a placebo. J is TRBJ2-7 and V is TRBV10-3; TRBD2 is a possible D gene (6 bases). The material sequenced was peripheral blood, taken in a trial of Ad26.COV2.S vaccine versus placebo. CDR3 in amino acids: CAITPDGGEQYF. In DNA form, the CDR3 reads TGTGCCATCACCCCGGACGGGGGCGAGCAGTACTTC.